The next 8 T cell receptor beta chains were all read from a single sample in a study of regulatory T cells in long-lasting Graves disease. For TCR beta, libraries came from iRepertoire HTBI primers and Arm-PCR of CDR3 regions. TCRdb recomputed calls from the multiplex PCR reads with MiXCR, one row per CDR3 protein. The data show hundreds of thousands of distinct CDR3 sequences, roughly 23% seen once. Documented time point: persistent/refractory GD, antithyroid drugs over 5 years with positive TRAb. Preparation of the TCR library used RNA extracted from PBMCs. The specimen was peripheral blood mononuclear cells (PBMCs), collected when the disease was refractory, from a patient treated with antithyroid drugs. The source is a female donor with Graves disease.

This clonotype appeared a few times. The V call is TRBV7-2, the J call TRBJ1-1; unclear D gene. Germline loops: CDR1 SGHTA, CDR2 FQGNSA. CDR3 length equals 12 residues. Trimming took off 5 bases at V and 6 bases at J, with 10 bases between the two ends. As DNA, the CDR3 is TGTGCCAGCAGCATCAATCAACCTGAAGCTTTCTTT. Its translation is CASSINQPEAFF.

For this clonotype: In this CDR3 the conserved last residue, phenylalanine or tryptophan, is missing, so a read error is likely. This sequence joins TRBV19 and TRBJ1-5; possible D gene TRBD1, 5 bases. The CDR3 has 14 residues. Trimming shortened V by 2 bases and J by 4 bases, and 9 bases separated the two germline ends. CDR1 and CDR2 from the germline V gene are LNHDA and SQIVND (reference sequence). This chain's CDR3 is CASSISAGNQPQHL. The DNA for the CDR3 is TGTGCCAGTAGTATAAGCGCAGGGAATCAGCCCCAGCATTTA.

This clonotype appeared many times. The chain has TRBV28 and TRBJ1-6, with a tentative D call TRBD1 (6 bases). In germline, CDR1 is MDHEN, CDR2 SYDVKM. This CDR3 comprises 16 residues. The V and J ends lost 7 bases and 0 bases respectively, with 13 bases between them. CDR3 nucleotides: TGTGCCAGCACCCCATTCAGGGGCTCCTATAATTCACCCCTCCACTTT. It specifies CASTPFRGSYNSPLHF.

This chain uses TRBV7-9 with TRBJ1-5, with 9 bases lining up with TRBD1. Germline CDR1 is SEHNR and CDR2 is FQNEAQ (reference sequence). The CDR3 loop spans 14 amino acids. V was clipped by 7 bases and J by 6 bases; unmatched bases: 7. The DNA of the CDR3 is TGTGCCAGCACGACAGGGGGAGAGGCTCAGCCCCAGCATTTT. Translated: CASTTGGEAQPQHF.

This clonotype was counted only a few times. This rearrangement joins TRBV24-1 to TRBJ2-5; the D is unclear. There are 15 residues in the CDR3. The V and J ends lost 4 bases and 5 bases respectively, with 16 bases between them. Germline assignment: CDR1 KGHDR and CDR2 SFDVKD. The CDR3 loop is CATSDPALVRETQYF. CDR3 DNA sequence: TGTGCCACCAGTGACCCGGCCCTGGTTCGGGAGACCCAGTACTTC.

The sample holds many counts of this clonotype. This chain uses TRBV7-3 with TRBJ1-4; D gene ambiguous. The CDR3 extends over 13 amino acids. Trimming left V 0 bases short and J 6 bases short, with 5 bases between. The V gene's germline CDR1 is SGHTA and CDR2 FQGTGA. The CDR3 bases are TGTGCCAGCAGCTTAACCGCAGATGAAAAACTGTTTTTT. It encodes CASSLTADEKLFF.

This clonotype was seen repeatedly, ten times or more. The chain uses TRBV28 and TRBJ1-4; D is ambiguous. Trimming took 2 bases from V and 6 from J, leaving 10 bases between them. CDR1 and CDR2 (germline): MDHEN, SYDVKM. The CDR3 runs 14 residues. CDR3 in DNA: TGTGCCAGCAGTTTAGTGACTAATCATGAAAAACTGTTTTTT. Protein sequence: CASSLVTNHEKLFF.

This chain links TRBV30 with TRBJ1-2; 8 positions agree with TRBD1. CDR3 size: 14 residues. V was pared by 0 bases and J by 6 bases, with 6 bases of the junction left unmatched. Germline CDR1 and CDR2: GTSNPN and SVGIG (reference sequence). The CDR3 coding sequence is TGTGCCTGGAGTGTGGTGACAGGGGCGAATGGCTACACCTTC. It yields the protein CAWSVVTGANGYTF. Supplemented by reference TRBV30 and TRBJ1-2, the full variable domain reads SQTIHQWPATLVQPVGSPLSLECTVEGTSNPNLYWYRQAAGRGLQLLFYSVGIGQISSEVPQNLSASRPQDRQFILSSKKLLLSDSGFYLCAWSVVTGANGYTFGSGTRLTVV.